This entry lists 7 T cell receptor beta chains sequenced from one sample in a study of blood T cells in healthy people across ages. Using a J-beta primer mix together with a sample-barcoded 5' primer, a second PCR was run for roughly 7 to 12 cycles. In TCRdb, the 5' RACE reads were re-called with MiXCR into one record per CDR3 protein. This table holds approximately 1.5 million distinct CDR3 sequences, roughly a third found once. The sequencing input was blood. Source of these receptors: a woman aged 30 to 39 in good health.

The CDR3 region is CASSKERWGGRRDTQYF. The CDR3 DNA sequence: TGTGCCAGCAGCAAAGAACGTTGGGGGGGGAGACGGGATACGCAGTATTTT. This chain connects TRBV21-1 to TRBJ2-3; no check of the table's D call, TRBD1, against the DNA was made. TRBV21-1 is listed as a pseudogene. This CDR3 spans 17 amino acids.

The gene calls are TRBV5-1 and TRBJ1-1; unclear D gene. Trimming cost V 1 base and J 1 base, with 11 bases left between them. The CDR3 runs 15 residues. Germline CDR1 reads SGHRS; CDR2 reads YFSETQ. The CDR3 region is CASSLSVNQNTEAFF. DNA of the CDR3: TGCGCCAGCAGCTTGTCTGTAAACCAGAACACTGAAGCTTTCTTT. The whole variable domain, remainder taken from reference TRBV5-1 and TRBJ1-1, is KAGVTQTPRYLIKTRGQQVTLSCSPISGHRSVSWYQQTPGQGLQFLFEYFSETQRNKGNFPGRFSGRQFSNSRSEMNVSTLELGDSALYLCASSLSVNQNTEAFFGQGTRLTVV.

The sample holds a few counts of this clonotype. CDR3: CASSRSFILRLDETEAFF. The DNA for the CDR3 is TGTGCCAGCAGTCGTAGTTTCATTCTACGGTTAGATGAGACTGAAGCTTTCTTT. The rearrangement joins TRBV28 to TRBJ1-1; D gene uncertain. Trimming stripped 5 bases from V and 5 bases from J, with 27 bases between. The CDR3 is 18 residues long. The germline V gene encodes CDR1 MDHEN and CDR2 SYDVKM.

V gene TRBV4-2 combines with J gene TRBJ2-7, with D perhaps assigned TRBD1 or TRBD2 (5 bases each). Germline CDR1 and CDR2: LGHNA and YNFKEQ. The V end lost 0 bases, the J end lost 5 bases, and 14 bases lay between the germline ends. This CDR3 spans 15 amino acids. CDR3 sequence reads: CASSQDIGTVNEQYF. CDR3 sequence (DNA): TGTGCCAGCAGCCAAGATATCGGGACCGTGAACGAGCAGTACTTC.

This chain joins TRBV7-2 and TRBJ2-3; 11 bases match TRBD2. The ends lost 0 bases at V and 6 bases at J; junction bases unmatched: 5. The CDR3 extends over 16 amino acids. From germline, CDR1 is SGHTA and CDR2 FQGNSA. DNA of the CDR3: TGTGCCAGCAGCTTAGCCCGGCTAGCGGGGGGTGATACGCAGTATTTT. Residues: CASSLARLAGGDTQYF.

This clonotype was seen more than once but under ten times. The J gene is TRBJ1-2, the V gene TRBV9; D is uncertain. The germline V gene has CDR1 SGDLS and CDR2 YYNGEE. V was clipped by 0 bases and J by 0 bases, with 9 bases between them. The CDR3 is 15 amino acids. The CDR3 spells CASSVGIEANYGYTF. DNA for the CDR3: TGTGCCAGCAGCGTAGGGATAGAAGCTAACTATGGCTACACCTTC.

CDR3 protein: CAWNRGTEAFF. The CDR3 nucleotides are TGTGCCTGGAACCGGGGGACTGAAGCTTTCTTT. The rearrangement joins TRBV30 to TRBJ1-1; TRBD1 might be the D (5 bases). The CDR3 loop spans 11 amino acids. The germline CDR1 and CDR2 sequences are GTSNPN and SVGIG (reference sequence). V was shortened by 4 bases and J by 5 bases, with 8 bases between the two germline ends.